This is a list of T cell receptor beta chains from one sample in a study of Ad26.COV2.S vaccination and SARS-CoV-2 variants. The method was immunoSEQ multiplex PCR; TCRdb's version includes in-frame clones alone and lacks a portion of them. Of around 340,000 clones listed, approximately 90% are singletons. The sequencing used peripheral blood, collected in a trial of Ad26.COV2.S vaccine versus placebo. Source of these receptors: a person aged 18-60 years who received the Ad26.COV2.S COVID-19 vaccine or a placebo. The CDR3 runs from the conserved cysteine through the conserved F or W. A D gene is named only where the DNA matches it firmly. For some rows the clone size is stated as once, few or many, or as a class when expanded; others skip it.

DNA: TGTGCCAGCAGCCCTCGGGGGTATCCATCACCCCTCCACTTT; CDR3: CASSPRGYPSPLHF; D: NA; size: NA; V: TRBV9; J: TRBJ1-6; length: 14
DNA: TGCGCCAGCAGCTTGCAGGGGGTGGAGGGCTCCTATAATTCACCCCTCCACTTT; CDR3: CASSLQGVEGSYNSPLHF; D: TRBD1; size: NA; V: TRBV5-1; J: TRBJ1-6; length: 18
DNA: TGTGCCAGCAGTCCCTCCTCTGGAAACACCATATATTTT; CDR3: CASSPSSGNTIYF; D: NA; size: few; V: TRBV6-5; J: TRBJ1-3; length: 13
DNA: TGTGCCAGCAGTTTAGTCCTTCCCCTCTCAGGGGTAGCTAACTATGGCTACACCTTC; CDR3: CASSLVLPLSGVANYGYTF; D: NA; size: NA; V: TRBV28; J: TRBJ1-2; length: 19
DNA: TGCGCCAGCAGCCCGGCAGAGACAGGGAAAAACATTCAGTACTTC; CDR3: CASSPAETGKNIQYF; D: TRBD1; size: NA; V: TRBV5-1; J: TRBJ2-4; length: 15
DNA: TGTGCCAGCAGCTTAGGGATACAGGGTTGGGGCTACACCTTC; CDR3: CASSLGIQGWGYTF; D: NA; size: NA; V: TRBV7-2; J: TRBJ1-2; length: 14
DNA: TGTGCCAGCAGCCGGCCCGGGACAGGGGGCGCGGAATCTGGAAACACCATATATTTT; CDR3: CASSRPGTGGAESGNTIYF; D: TRBD1; size: NA; V: TRBV7-8; J: TRBJ1-3; length: 19
DNA: TGTGCCAGCTCATCAGGACAGGGGAGAGAGACCCAGTACTTC; CDR3: CASSSGQGRETQYF; D: TRBD1; size: NA; V: TRBV18; J: TRBJ2-5; length: 14
DNA: TGTGCCAGCAGCCCCGGGACTAGCGCAACCACGAACACCGGGGAGCTGTTTTTT; CDR3: CASSPGTSATTNTGELFF; D: TRBD2; size: NA; V: TRBV7-9; J: TRBJ2-2; length: 18
DNA: TGCGCCAGCAGCCGAACCGGGACAGGGACCGCTGAAGCTTTCTTT; CDR3: CASSRTGTGTAEAFF; D: TRBD1; size: NA; V: TRBV5-1; J: TRBJ1-1; length: 15
DNA: TGCGCCAGCAGCTTGACAGGGGTGAATCAGCCCCAGCATTTT; CDR3: CASSLTGVNQPQHF; D: TRBD1; size: NA; V: TRBV5-1; J: TRBJ1-5; length: 14
DNA: TGTGCCAGCACGCTGGGTAAGGACACTGAAGCTTTCTTT; CDR3: CASTLGKDTEAFF; D: NA; size: NA; V: TRBV11-2; J: TRBJ1-1; length: 13
DNA: TGTGCCAGCAGTTCTATGGGGGCTTCTGGAAACACCATATATTTT; CDR3: CASSSMGASGNTIYF; D: NA; size: once; V: TRBV27; J: TRBJ1-3; length: 15
DNA: TGTGCCAGCAGGAGGGAACCGAACACCGGGGAGCTGTTTTTT; CDR3: CASRREPNTGELFF; D: NA; size: NA; V: TRBV28; J: TRBJ2-2; length: 14
DNA: TGTGCCAGCAGCCTAGGGACAGGGGGAAACGAGCAGTACTTC; CDR3: CASSLGTGGNEQYF; D: TRBD1; size: NA; V: TRBV9; J: TRBJ2-7; length: 14
DNA: TGTGCCAGCAGTCGTAACAGGGACGACTATGGCTACACCTTC; CDR3: CASSRNRDDYGYTF; D: NA; size: NA; V: TRBV28; J: TRBJ1-2; length: 14
DNA: TGCGCCAGCAGCTCCCAGGGGGCAGCGACCCACGAGCAGTACTTC; CDR3: CASSSQGAATHEQYF; D: TRBD1; size: NA; V: TRBV5-1; J: TRBJ2-7; length: 15
DNA: TGTGCCACCAGTGATCGCAGGGGGGCGGACATTCAGTACTTC; CDR3: CATSDRRGADIQYF; D: NA; size: NA; V: TRBV24-1; J: TRBJ2-4; length: 14
DNA: TGTGCCAGTAGTCCCCTGGGGGGTCCTAATGAAAAACTGTTTTTT; CDR3: CASSPLGGPNEKLFF; D: NA; size: NA; V: TRBV19; J: TRBJ1-4; length: 15
DNA: TGTGCCAGCATCGGCTACGAGCAGTACTTC; CDR3: CASIGYEQYF; D: NA; size: few; V: TRBV2; J: TRBJ2-7; length: 10
DNA: TGTGCCAGCAGATTCGGGACGCTGAGCACAGATACGCAGTATTTT; CDR3: CASRFGTLSTDTQYF; D: NA; size: NA; V: TRBV5-4; J: TRBJ2-3; length: 15
DNA: TGTGCCAGCAGTTTCTACAGTCTCGGGTCCGATGGCTACACCTTC; CDR3: CASSFYSLGSDGYTF; D: NA; size: NA; V: TRBV6-5; J: TRBJ1-2; length: 15
DNA: TGTGCCACCAGTGTAAGGGACGTCAATGAGCAGTTCTTC; CDR3: CATSVRDVNEQFF; D: NA; size: NA; V: TRBV24-1; J: TRBJ2-1; length: 13
DNA: TGTGCCAGCAGCTTGTCACTTGCATACAATGAGCAGTTCTTC; CDR3: CASSLSLAYNEQFF; D: NA; size: NA; V: TRBV5-6; J: TRBJ2-1; length: 14
DNA: TGTGCCAGCAGCTTAGCGCGAACATGGAGGGCCGGAAGGTCGGGGGCTTTCTTT; CDR3: CASSLARTWRAGRSGAFF; D: NA; size: NA; V: TRBV7-9; J: TRBJ1-1; length: 18
DNA: TGTGCCAGTAGTCCCTCGACAGAGACCTTCGTCGAGCAGTACTTC; CDR3: CASSPSTETFVEQYF; D: NA; size: NA; V: TRBV19; J: TRBJ2-7; length: 15
DNA: TGCGCCAGCAGCCAAGATGCCAGGGGCGGCGATGAAAAACTGTTTTTT; CDR3: CASSQDARGGDEKLFF; D: NA; size: NA; V: TRBV4-3; J: TRBJ1-4; length: 16
DNA: TGTGCCAGTAGTATCCTCGTGACAGGGGGTTTCTCTGGAAACACCATATATTTT; CDR3: CASSILVTGGFSGNTIYF; D: TRBD1; size: NA; V: TRBV19; J: TRBJ1-3; length: 18
DNA: TGTGCCAGCAGTGGACAGGGGTCTCCAGGGACTGAAGCTTTCTTT; CDR3: CASSGQGSPGTEAFF; D: TRBD1; size: NA; V: TRBV27; J: TRBJ1-1; length: 15
DNA: TGCGCCAGCAGTGAGTCTTTGGCTGAAAAACTGTTTTTT; CDR3: CASSESLAEKLFF; D: NA; size: NA; V: TRBV10-1; J: TRBJ1-4; length: 13
DNA: TGTGCCAGCAGCCAAGGGGGGACAGGATCCTACAATGAGCAGTTCTTC; CDR3: CASSQGGTGSYNEQFF; D: TRBD1; size: NA; V: TRBV4-2; J: TRBJ2-1; length: 16
DNA: TGTGCCAGCAGCCTGGGCTACGAGCAGTACTTC; CDR3: CASSLGYEQYF; D: NA; size: NA; V: TRBV4-2; J: TRBJ2-7; length: 11
DNA: TGTGCCAGCAGCTTAGATCTGTATCGGGAGACCCAGTACTTC; CDR3: CASSLDLYRETQYF; D: NA; size: NA; V: TRBV11-2; J: TRBJ2-5; length: 14
DNA: TGTGCCAGCTCACCCATAGGGACAGGGCAGGCCGAGCAGTACTTC; CDR3: CASSPIGTGQAEQYF; D: TRBD1; size: NA; V: TRBV18; J: TRBJ2-7; length: 15
DNA: TGTGCCAGTAGTATCTCCAAACCGGGACTCCCCTCTGGGGCCAACGTCCTGACTTTC; CDR3: CASSISKPGLPSGANVLTF; D: NA; size: once; V: TRBV19; J: TRBJ2-6; length: 19
DNA: TGCGCCAGCAGCCAAGATTACTGGGGGCAGGAGACCCAGTACTTC; CDR3: CASSQDYWGQETQYF; D: NA; size: NA; V: TRBV4-3; J: TRBJ2-5; length: 15
DNA: TGTGCCACCAGCGCTTCTTCCGGATACGAGCAGTTCTTC; CDR3: CATSASSGYEQFF; D: NA; size: NA; V: TRBV15; J: TRBJ2-1; length: 13
DNA: TGTGCCAGCTCACTGCAGACAACCAGCTCTGGGGCCAACGTCCTGACTTTC; CDR3: CASSLQTTSSGANVLTF; D: NA; size: NA; V: TRBV18; J: TRBJ2-6; length: 17
DNA: TGTGCCAGCAGGCAGGCTGTAGGCTACGAGCAGTACTTC; CDR3: CASRQAVGYEQYF; D: NA; size: NA; V: TRBV6-5; J: TRBJ2-7; length: 13
DNA: TGTGCCAGCAGTTTATTCCAGGCGTCGGTCACCGGGGAGCTGTTTTTT; CDR3: CASSLFQASVTGELFF; D: NA; size: NA; V: TRBV28; J: TRBJ2-2; length: 16
DNA: TGTGCCAGCAGTTTCACAGGGGGCAATGAGCAGTTCTTC; CDR3: CASSFTGGNEQFF; D: TRBD1; size: NA; V: TRBV5-4; J: TRBJ2-1; length: 13
DNA: TGTGCCAGCAGCAGGACCGGGACACCTAATTCACCCCTCCACTTT; CDR3: CASSRTGTPNSPLHF; D: NA; size: few; V: TRBV9; J: TRBJ1-6; length: 15
DNA: TGTGCCACCAGCAGAGGGCAGGGGTTAGGGAACACTGAAGCTTTCTTT; CDR3: CATSRGQGLGNTEAFF; D: NA; size: NA; V: TRBV15; J: TRBJ1-1; length: 16
DNA: TGCGCCAGCAGCCAAGATCATAATAGCGGGAGGAATGAGCAGTTCTTC; CDR3: CASSQDHNSGRNEQFF; D: TRBD2; size: NA; V: TRBV4-1; J: TRBJ2-1; length: 16
DNA: TGTGCCAGCAGCCTTACAGGGCTACACTCTGGAAACACCATATATTTT; CDR3: CASSLTGLHSGNTIYF; D: NA; size: NA; V: TRBV5-4; J: TRBJ1-3; length: 16
DNA: TGTGCCAGCAGTCCTCCGGGACTCACCACAGATACGCAGTATTTT; CDR3: CASSPPGLTTDTQYF; D: NA; size: NA; V: TRBV6-5; J: TRBJ2-3; length: 15
DNA: TGCGCCAGCAGCCAAGATGAGGGGGCGGCTAATGAAAAACTGTTTTTT; CDR3: CASSQDEGAANEKLFF; D: TRBD1; size: NA; V: TRBV4-1; J: TRBJ1-4; length: 16
DNA: TGTGCCAGCGGGGACGAAGCCCCCTACAATGAGCAGTTCTTC; CDR3: CASGDEAPYNEQFF; D: NA; size: NA; V: TRBV6-5; J: TRBJ2-1; length: 14
DNA: TGTGCCAGCGCCAAATGGGGGGGTAACACTGAAGCTTTCTTT; CDR3: CASAKWGGNTEAFF; D: NA; size: NA; V: TRBV27; J: TRBJ1-1; length: 14
DNA: TGTGCCAGCAGCTTAGTGGGGAGACGGGGGGCCTACAATGAGCAGTTCTTC; CDR3: CASSLVGRRGAYNEQFF; D: TRBD2; size: once; V: TRBV11-2; J: TRBJ2-1; length: 17
DNA: TGTGCCAGTAGTATTACAGTCTCTGGAAACACCATATATTTT; CDR3: CASSITVSGNTIYF; D: NA; size: NA; V: TRBV19; J: TRBJ1-3; length: 14
DNA: TGCAGTGCTAGTGAACCGGGACAAAAACCCAACAATGAGCAGTTCTTC; CDR3: CSASEPGQKPNNEQFF; D: NA; size: NA; V: TRBV20-1; J: TRBJ2-1; length: 16
DNA: TGTGCCAGCAGTTTATGGGGGCAGTACTATGGCTACACCTTC; CDR3: CASSLWGQYYGYTF; D: NA; size: NA; V: TRBV28; J: TRBJ1-2; length: 14